These 9 T cell receptor beta chains came from one sample sequenced in a study of CD8+ T cells in alopecia areata. Once RNA had been extracted, it was reverse transcribed into cDNA to act as the sequencing template. Repertoires were generated with immunoSEQ multiplex PCR, while TCRdb's copy carries only in-frame clones and drops some. The data contain some 120,000 clones, around 50% of them seen just once; the ten biggest clones take up 12%. The treatment here: oral pan-JAK inhibitor, 5-10 mg twice daily. The sequencing here drew on CD8+ T cells sorted from blood, taken at week 24, from a patient treated with tofacitinib. These receptors were taken from a human donor with alopecia areata.

This clone was seen just once. The chain couples TRBV5-6 to TRBJ1-1; D ambiguous. Germline assignment: CDR1 SGHDT and CDR2 YYEEEE. The germline V and J ends were trimmed by 1 base and 5 bases, with 12 bases remaining between them. The CDR3 sequence is 14 residues long. The CDR3 spells CASSLNYPGTEAFF. Here the CDR3 DNA reads TGTGCCAGCAGCTTGAACTACCCTGGGACTGAAGCTTTCTTT.

This clone turned up a few times. V is TRBV6-5 and J is TRBJ2-5; D call uncertain. The DNA end favors TRBJ2-7, so the J call may be wrong. CDR3 length equals 11 residues. CDR1 and CDR2 (germline): MNHEY, SVGAGI. CDR3 in DNA: TGTGCCAGCGGCGGTGGCTACGAGCAGTACTTC. This codes for CASGGGYEQYF.

The genes are TRBV13 and TRBJ2-7, with unresolved D. The CDR3 sequence is 11 residues long. Germline V gene lookup returns CDR1 PRHDT and CDR2 FYEKMQ (reference sequence). Between the trimmed V and J ends, which lost 5 bases and 0 bases, there was a span of 2 bases. The CDR3 bases are TGTGCCAGCAGCGACTCCTACGAGCAGTACTTC. Translating it yields CASSDSYEQYF.

Only a few counts were recorded for this clone. The J gene is TRBJ1-6, the V gene TRBV20-1, with D uncertain. This CDR3 contains 10 residues. CDR1 and CDR2 from the germline V gene are DFQATT and SNEGSKA (reference sequence). Trimming took off 5 bases at V and 9 bases at J, with 5 bases between the two ends. CDR3 in DNA: TGCAGTGCTCTGGGTTCACCCCTCCACTTT. This gives the protein CSALGSPLHF.

The table lists this clone with a few counts. The genes are TRBV4-3 and TRBJ2-7, with a weak D call TRBD1 (5 bases). This CDR3 spans 15 amino acids. V lost 0 bases, J lost 6 bases, and 15 bases lay in between. Germline values: CDR1 LGHNA, CDR2 YSLEER. CDR3 nucleotide sequence: TGCGCCAGCAGCCAAGATAGGCAGGGTGGAACCGAGCAGTACTTC. This sequence encodes CASSQDRQGGTEQYF.

The CDR3 reads CASRPEGAGANVLTF. The CDR3 nucleotides read TGTGCCAGCAGACCCGAAGGGGCTGGGGCCAACGTCCTGACTTTC. The chain links TRBV13 to TRBJ2-6; TRBD1 might be the D (5 bases). CDR3 length equals 15 residues. Germline loops: CDR1 PRHDT, CDR2 FYEKMQ (reference sequence). Trimming stripped 6 bases from V and 2 bases from J, with 11 bases between.

The chain uses TRBV5-6 and TRBJ2-5; the match to TRBD2 covers 7 bases. V trimming: 2 bases; J trimming: 0 bases; junction bases outside the gene matches: 7. CDR1 and CDR2 from the germline V gene are SGHDT and YYEEEE. This CDR3 spans 16 amino acids. The CDR3 sequence: CASSLGLEGNQETQYF. The CDR3, as DNA: TGTGCCAGCAGCTTAGGACTAGAGGGAAACCAAGAGACCCAGTACTTC.

In DNA form, the CDR3 reads TGCGCCAGCAGCGTGGACAGGGCCCCCTACAATGAGCAGTTCTTC. Its translation: CASSVDRAPYNEQFF. The chain is built from TRBV5-1 and TRBJ2-1; 8 nucleotides line up with TRBD1. This CDR3 spans 15 amino acids. J was trimmed by 2 bases and V by 4 bases; bases with no gene match: 5. The germline CDR1 and CDR2 sequences are SGHRS and YFSETQ.

The V call is TRBV5-1, the J call TRBJ2-7; a possible D gene is TRBD1 (6 bases). Germline loops: CDR1 SGHRS, CDR2 YFSETQ. This CDR3 comprises 15 residues. Between the trimmed V and J ends, which lost 5 bases and 1 base, there was a span of 16 bases. The CDR3, as DNA: TGCGCCAGCAGTGCCACCGGGACACCTTCCTACGAGCAGTACTTC. This codes for CASSATGTPSYEQYF.